Sequencing of this TCR beta chain was carried out in a study of cytomegalovirus exposure and HLA in healthy donors. The ends lost 5 bases at V and 4 bases at J; junction bases unmatched: 1. CDR1 is MNHEY and CDR2 is SVGAGI in the germline V gene. The CDR3 is 15 residues long. In the PCR, 60 Vbeta and 13 Jbeta primers were used. Some clones are missing from TCRdb's copy, which holds only in-frame ones; the method was immunoSEQ multiplex PCR. The table has roughly 160,000 clones, approximately 81% seen once. The source is a boy between 2 and 10 years old in good health and CMV-seronegative. The sequenced material came from PBMCs. The chain employs TRBV6-5 and TRBJ2-3, with TRBD2 identical over 15 bases. CDR3 sequence reads: CASSGLAGGPDTQYF. CDR3 in DNA: TGTGCCAGCAGTGGACTAGCGGGAGGGCCAGATACGCAGTATTTT.